This T cell receptor (beta chain) is from a study of T cell repertoires in cytomegalovirus infection. On the study more broadly: The study used recently identified HLA-C-restricted and well-studied HLA-B-restricted CMV epitopes.

This clonotype was picked up many times. The target antigen is unknown. Using its own MiXCR run on the reads, TCRdb lists one record per CDR3 protein. This sample has 150,000 to 200,000 distinct CDR3 sequences, with less than 25% found just once. Germline CDR1 is MNHEY and CDR2 is SVGAGI. This CDR3 has 17 residues. The V and J ends lost 2 bases and 3 bases, in that order; junction bases with no gene match: 8. The V gene is TRBV6-5, the J gene TRBJ1-4; 8 bases are a match to TRBD1. This sample comprised CD8+ T cells from cultured PBMCs, obtained from culture after CMV antigen stimulation. This receptor was identified in a human donor in good health (CMV status not recorded). Some clones in this sample may be carry-over from other donors' samples. The CDR3 DNA reads TGTGCCAGCAGTTACGTAGGACAGGGAAGGTCTAATGAAAAACTGTTTTTT. Amino acid sequence: CASSYVGQGRSNEKLFF.